The rows below give T cell receptor beta chains drawn from one sample of a study of long-term antiretroviral therapy in people with HIV. Assay: immunoSEQ multiplex PCR; the TCRdb copy retains only in-frame clones and omits some. Of 15,000 to 20,000 clones listed, around 90% are singletons. Sequenced material: unsorted PBMCs, taken 6.9 years after starting antiretroviral therapy. Receptors originate from a man aged 45 to 65 with HIV. Both conserved end residues are part of each CDR3. D genes are given only for firm matches. Clone size is given for some rows only: seen once, a few or many times, or a class if the clone is expanded.

cdr3_aa: CASSLEGSGRTYEQYF
cdr3_nt: TGTGCCAGCAGCTTAGAGGGTAGCGGGAGGACCTACGAGCAGTACTTC
d_call: TRBD2
v_call: TRBV7-2
clone_size: -
j_call: TRBJ2-7

cdr3_aa: CASSLRGAGDTQYF
cdr3_nt: TGTGCCAGCAGCTTAAGAGGGGCGGGAGATACGCAGTATTTT
d_call: -
v_call: TRBV11-2
clone_size: -
j_call: TRBJ2-3

cdr3_aa: CASSVGRPGELFF
cdr3_nt: TGTGCCAGCAGTGTAGGGCGCCCCGGGGAGCTGTTTTTT
d_call: -
v_call: TRBV6-4
clone_size: -
j_call: TRBJ2-2

cdr3_aa: CASRKGSVSGNTIYF
cdr3_nt: TGTGCCAGCAGAAAGGGTTCCGTCTCTGGAAACACCATATATTTT
d_call: -
v_call: TRBV11-2
clone_size: -
j_call: TRBJ1-3

cdr3_aa: CASSVQDGIYEQYF
cdr3_nt: TGTGCCAGCAGCGTTCAGGATGGAATCTACGAGCAGTACTTC
d_call: -
v_call: TRBV9
clone_size: -
j_call: TRBJ2-7

cdr3_aa: CASPLARADTQYF
cdr3_nt: TGTGCCAGCCCCCTGGCAAGGGCAGATACGCAGTATTTT
d_call: -
v_call: TRBV9
clone_size: once
j_call: TRBJ2-3

cdr3_aa: CASKRVAGAGHEQFF
cdr3_nt: TGTGCCAGTAAGAGAGTGGCAGGGGCAGGCCATGAGCAGTTCTTC
d_call: -
v_call: TRBV19
clone_size: -
j_call: TRBJ2-1

cdr3_aa: CASSMTRSSYEQYF
cdr3_nt: TGTGCCAGCAGTATGACAAGGAGCTCCTACGAGCAGTACTTC
d_call: -
v_call: TRBV6-5
clone_size: -
j_call: TRBJ2-7

cdr3_aa: CASSLQGNYGYTF
cdr3_nt: TGTGCCAGCAGCCTACAGGGTAACTATGGCTACACCTTC
d_call: -
v_call: TRBV27
clone_size: -
j_call: TRBJ1-2

cdr3_aa: CSATGGGWNEQFF
cdr3_nt: TGCAGCGCAACAGGGGGCGGGTGGAATGAGCAGTTCTTC
d_call: TRBD1
v_call: TRBV29-1
clone_size: -
j_call: TRBJ2-1

cdr3_aa: CASTRPPGENTGELFF
cdr3_nt: TGTGCCAGCACCCGGCCCCCCGGGGAGAACACCGGGGAGCTGTTTTTT
d_call: -
v_call: TRBV28
clone_size: -
j_call: TRBJ2-2

cdr3_aa: CASSLGASIDTQYF
cdr3_nt: TGTGCCAGCAGCTTAGGGGCTAGCATTGATACGCAGTATTTT
d_call: -
v_call: TRBV7-2
clone_size: -
j_call: TRBJ2-3

cdr3_aa: CASSPDRGGRYEQYF
cdr3_nt: TGTGCCAGCTCACCTGACAGGGGCGGTCGGTACGAGCAGTACTTC
d_call: TRBD1
v_call: TRBV18
clone_size: few
j_call: TRBJ2-7

cdr3_aa: CASSLKDRGPTEAFF
cdr3_nt: TGTGCCAGCAGCTTAAAGGACAGGGGACCAACTGAAGCTTTCTTT
d_call: TRBD1
v_call: TRBV7-9
clone_size: once
j_call: TRBJ1-1

cdr3_aa: CASSPRGLEGNTIYF
cdr3_nt: TGTGCCAGCAGCCCCCGGGGCTTAGAAGGAAACACCATATATTTT
d_call: -
v_call: TRBV7-2
clone_size: -
j_call: TRBJ1-3

cdr3_aa: CSASRTVEQYF
cdr3_nt: TGCAGTGCTAGTAGGACTGTGGAGCAGTACTTC
d_call: -
v_call: TRBV20-1
clone_size: -
j_call: TRBJ2-5

cdr3_aa: CASSQRTGDLEISEQYF
cdr3_nt: TGTGCCAGCAGCCAACGGACAGGGGACCTTGAAATCTCCGAGCAGTACTTC
d_call: TRBD1
v_call: TRBV14
clone_size: -
j_call: TRBJ2-7

cdr3_aa: CSVGNEGEITF
cdr3_nt: TGCAGCGTTGGAAACGAGGGGGAAATTACCTTC
d_call: -
v_call: TRBV29-1
clone_size: -
j_call: TRBJ1-2

cdr3_aa: CASSLQQGFGYEQYF
cdr3_nt: TGTGCCAGCAGCTTACAACAAGGGTTCGGGTACGAGCAGTACTTC
d_call: -
v_call: TRBV7-3
clone_size: -
j_call: TRBJ2-7

cdr3_aa: CASSLTTGVGGELFF
cdr3_nt: TGTGCCAGCAGCCTCACTACAGGGGTCGGCGGGGAGCTGTTTTTT
d_call: TRBD1
v_call: TRBV7-2
clone_size: -
j_call: TRBJ2-2

cdr3_aa: CASSGQGWNTEAFF
cdr3_nt: TGTGCCAGCTCTGGACAGGGATGGAACACTGAAGCTTTCTTT
d_call: TRBD1
v_call: TRBV27
clone_size: -
j_call: TRBJ1-1

cdr3_aa: CASSQEQGRLETQYF
cdr3_nt: TGTGCCAGCAGCCAAGAGCAGGGTCGGTTAGAGACCCAGTACTTC
d_call: -
v_call: TRBV4-2
clone_size: once
j_call: TRBJ2-5

cdr3_aa: CASTKTGGNTEAFF
cdr3_nt: TGCGCCAGCACTAAGACAGGGGGGAACACTGAAGCTTTCTTT
d_call: TRBD1
v_call: TRBV5-1
clone_size: -
j_call: TRBJ1-1

cdr3_aa: CASSIGAASYEQYF
cdr3_nt: TGTGCCAGTAGTATAGGTGCAGCCAGCTACGAGCAGTACTTC
d_call: -
v_call: TRBV19
clone_size: once
j_call: TRBJ2-7

cdr3_aa: CASSTTSGSTDTQYF
cdr3_nt: TGTGCCAGCTCAACGACTAGCGGGAGCACAGATACGCAGTATTTT
d_call: TRBD2
v_call: TRBV18
clone_size: -
j_call: TRBJ2-3

cdr3_aa: CASSSQGENEKLFF
cdr3_nt: TGTGCCAGCAGTTCACAGGGGGAGAATGAAAAACTGTTTTTT
d_call: TRBD1
v_call: TRBV28
clone_size: -
j_call: TRBJ1-4

cdr3_aa: CAWSVKGARFEQYF
cdr3_nt: TGTGCCTGGAGTGTTAAAGGGGCGCGGTTCGAGCAGTACTTC
d_call: -
v_call: TRBV30
clone_size: -
j_call: TRBJ2-7

cdr3_aa: CASTGLVYEQYF
cdr3_nt: TGTGCCAGCACCGGACTAGTCTACGAGCAGTACTTC
d_call: TRBD2
v_call: TRBV2
clone_size: -
j_call: TRBJ2-7

cdr3_aa: CASSLIQGDPEAFF
cdr3_nt: TGTGCCAGCAGCTTAATCCAGGGGGATCCTGAAGCTTTCTTT
d_call: TRBD1
v_call: TRBV11-2
clone_size: -
j_call: TRBJ1-1

cdr3_aa: CASSYSLTNEQFF
cdr3_nt: TGTGCCAGCAGTTACTCTCTAACAAATGAGCAGTTCTTC
d_call: -
v_call: TRBV6-6
clone_size: -
j_call: TRBJ2-1

cdr3_aa: CASRIKDTQYF
cdr3_nt: TGTGCCAGCAGGATCAAAGATACGCAGTATTTT
d_call: -
v_call: TRBV27
clone_size: -
j_call: TRBJ2-3

cdr3_aa: CSVVTAGADTQYF
cdr3_nt: TGCAGCGTTGTGACCGCGGGGGCAGATACGCAGTATTTT
d_call: TRBD2
v_call: TRBV29-1
clone_size: -
j_call: TRBJ2-3

cdr3_aa: CASSPRISGIGVNGNIQYF
cdr3_nt: TGTGCCAGCAGCCCGAGGATTAGCGGGATCGGAGTGAATGGAAACATTCAGTACTTC
d_call: TRBD2
v_call: TRBV9
clone_size: -
j_call: TRBJ2-4

cdr3_aa: CASSFLAGDGEQFF
cdr3_nt: TGTGCCAGCAGCTTCTTAGCGGGAGACGGTGAGCAGTTCTTC
d_call: TRBD2
v_call: TRBV7-2
clone_size: -
j_call: TRBJ2-1

cdr3_aa: CASSQRPGTGNRFNEQYF
cdr3_nt: TGCGCCAGCAGTCAACGTCCCGGGACAGGGAACCGCTTTAACGAGCAGTACTTC
d_call: TRBD1
v_call: TRBV23-1
clone_size: once
j_call: TRBJ2-7

cdr3_aa: CASSSKRDNEQFF
cdr3_nt: TGCGCCAGCTCGTCAAAGCGGGACAATGAGCAGTTCTTC
d_call: -
v_call: TRBV10-2
clone_size: -
j_call: TRBJ2-1

cdr3_aa: CASSLSSLYNEQFF
cdr3_nt: TGTGCCAGCAGCCTTTCTAGCCTTTACAATGAGCAGTTCTTC
d_call: -
v_call: TRBV7-9
clone_size: once
j_call: TRBJ2-1

cdr3_aa: CASSPQQGRVTDTQYF
cdr3_nt: TGTGCCAGCTCACCCCAACAGGGAAGGGTTACAGATACGCAGTATTTT
d_call: -
v_call: TRBV18
clone_size: -
j_call: TRBJ2-3

cdr3_aa: CASSPSNREETQYF
cdr3_nt: TGTGCCAGCAGCCCCTCAAATCGGGAAGAGACCCAGTACTTC
d_call: -
v_call: TRBV7-9
clone_size: once
j_call: TRBJ2-5

cdr3_aa: CASSIGEGSYEQYF
cdr3_nt: TGTGCCAGTAGTATCGGGGAGGGGTCCTACGAGCAGTACTTC
d_call: TRBD2
v_call: TRBV19
clone_size: -
j_call: TRBJ2-7

cdr3_aa: CASSSSGTSVYEQYF
cdr3_nt: TGTGCCAGCAGTTCATCCGGGACTAGCGTCTACGAGCAGTACTTC
d_call: TRBD2
v_call: TRBV6-6
clone_size: once
j_call: TRBJ2-7